Detailed here is one T cell receptor (beta chain). Its target is not known. At one end the junction does not follow the germline gene, possibly because of a read error. The data were obtained in a study of cytomegalovirus exposure and HLA in healthy donors. Study results and caveats: It was 164 TCR beta chains that were listed as cytomegalovirus-associated. Most TCR sequences proved rare, with some public TCRs found in many donors.

Profiling relied on immunoSEQ multiplex PCR, and the TCRdb table lists in-frame clones only, not all of them. The repertoire holds about 360,000 clones, with approximately 90% as singletons. Per germline, CDR1 SNHLY and CDR2 FYNNEI. This CDR3 has 14 residues. The source material was PBMCs. This clonotype was sampled from a young woman in good health and CMV-seronegative. This rearrangement joins TRBV2 to TRBJ1-2, with D uncertain. The CDR3 is CANSNQSLRHGYTF. Here the CDR3 DNA reads TGTGCCAACAGTAACCAGTCTCTGCGGCATGGCTACACCTTC.